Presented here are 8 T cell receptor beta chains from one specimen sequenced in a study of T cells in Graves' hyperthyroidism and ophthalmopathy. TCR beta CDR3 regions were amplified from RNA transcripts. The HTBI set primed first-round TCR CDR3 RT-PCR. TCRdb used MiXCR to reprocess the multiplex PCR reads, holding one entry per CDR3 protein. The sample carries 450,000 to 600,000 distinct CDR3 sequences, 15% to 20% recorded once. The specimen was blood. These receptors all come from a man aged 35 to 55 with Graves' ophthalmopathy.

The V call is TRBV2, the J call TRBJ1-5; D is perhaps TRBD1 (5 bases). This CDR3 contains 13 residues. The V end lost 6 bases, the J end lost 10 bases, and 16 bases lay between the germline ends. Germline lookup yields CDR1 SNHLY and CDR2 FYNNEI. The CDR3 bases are TGTGCCAGCAGGGCCCCAGGGTGGAGCCCCCAGCATTTT. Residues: CASRAPGWSPQHF. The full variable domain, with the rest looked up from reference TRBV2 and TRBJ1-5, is EPEVTQTPSHQVTQMGQEVILRCVPISNHLYFYWYRQILGQKVEFLVSFYNNEISEKSEIFDDQFSVERPDGSNFTLKIRSTKLEDSAMYFCASRAPGWSPQHFGDGTRLSIL.

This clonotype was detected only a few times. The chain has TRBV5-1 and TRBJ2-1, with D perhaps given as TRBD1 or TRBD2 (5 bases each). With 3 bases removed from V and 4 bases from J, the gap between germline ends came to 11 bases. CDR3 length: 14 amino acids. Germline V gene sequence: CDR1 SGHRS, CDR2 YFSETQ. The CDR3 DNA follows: TGCGCCAGCAGCTCTACCGGGGCGTACAATGAGCAGTTCTTC. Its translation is CASSSTGAYNEQFF.

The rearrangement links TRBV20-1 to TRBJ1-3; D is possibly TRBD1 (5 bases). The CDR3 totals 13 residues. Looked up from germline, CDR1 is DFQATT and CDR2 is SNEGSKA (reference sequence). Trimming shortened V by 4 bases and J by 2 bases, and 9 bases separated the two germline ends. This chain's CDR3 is CSATREPGNTIYF. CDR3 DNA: TGCAGTGCTACCAGGGAACCTGGAAACACCATATATTTT.

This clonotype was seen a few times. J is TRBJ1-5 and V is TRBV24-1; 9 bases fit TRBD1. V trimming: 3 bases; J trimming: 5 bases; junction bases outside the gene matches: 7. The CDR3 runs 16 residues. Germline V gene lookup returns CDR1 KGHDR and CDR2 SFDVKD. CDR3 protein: CATSDGQGSDDQPQHF. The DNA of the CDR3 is TGTGCCACCAGTGATGGACAGGGGAGTGACGATCAGCCCCAGCATTTT.

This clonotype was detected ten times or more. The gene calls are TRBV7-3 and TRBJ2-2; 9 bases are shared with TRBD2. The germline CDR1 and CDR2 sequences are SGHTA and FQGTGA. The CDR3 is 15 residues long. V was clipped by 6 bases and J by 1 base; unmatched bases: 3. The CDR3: CASRRAGGNTGELFF. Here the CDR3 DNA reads TGTGCCAGCAGGCGAGCGGGAGGGAACACCGGGGAGCTGTTTTTT.

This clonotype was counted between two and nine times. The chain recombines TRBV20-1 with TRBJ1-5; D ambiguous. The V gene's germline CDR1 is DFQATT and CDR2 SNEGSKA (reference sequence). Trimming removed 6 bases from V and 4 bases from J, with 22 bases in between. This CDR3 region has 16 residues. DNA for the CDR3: TGCAGTGCCCTTCGTGCGGCAGGCAGCTCTAATCAGCCCCAGCATTTT. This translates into CSALRAAGSSNQPQHF.

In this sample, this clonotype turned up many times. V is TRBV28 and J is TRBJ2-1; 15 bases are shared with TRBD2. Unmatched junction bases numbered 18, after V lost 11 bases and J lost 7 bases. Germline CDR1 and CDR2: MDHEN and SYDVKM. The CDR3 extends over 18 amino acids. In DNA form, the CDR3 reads TGTGCCGGGTCTCGGGGACTAGCGGGAGGCCGGGGGAGAAATGAGCAGTTCTTC. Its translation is CAGSRGLAGGRGRNEQFF.

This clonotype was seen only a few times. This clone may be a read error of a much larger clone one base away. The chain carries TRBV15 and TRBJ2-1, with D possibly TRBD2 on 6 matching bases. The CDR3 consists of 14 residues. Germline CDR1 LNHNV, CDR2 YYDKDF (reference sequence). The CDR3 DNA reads TGTGCCACCAACAGACCCGAGGGCGGGACCGGGCAGTTCTTC. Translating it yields CATNRPEGGTGQFF. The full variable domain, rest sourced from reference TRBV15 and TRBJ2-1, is DAMVIQNPRYQVTQFGKPVTLSCSQTLNHNVMYWYQQKSSQAPKLLFHYYDKDFNNEADTPDNFQSRRPNTSFCFLDIRSPGLGDTAMYLCATNRPEGGTGQFFGPGTRLTVL.